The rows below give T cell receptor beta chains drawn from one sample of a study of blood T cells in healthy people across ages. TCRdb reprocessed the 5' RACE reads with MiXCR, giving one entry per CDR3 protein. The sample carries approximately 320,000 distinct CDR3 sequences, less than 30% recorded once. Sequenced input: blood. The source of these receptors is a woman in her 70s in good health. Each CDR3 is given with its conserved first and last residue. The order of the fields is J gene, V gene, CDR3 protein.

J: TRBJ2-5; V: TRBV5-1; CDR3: CASSLVGGLETQYF
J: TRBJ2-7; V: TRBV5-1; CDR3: CASSLLPSGFSYEQYF
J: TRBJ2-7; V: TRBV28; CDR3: CASSSRRSGEQYF
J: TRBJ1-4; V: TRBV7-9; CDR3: CASSRTSTNEKLFF
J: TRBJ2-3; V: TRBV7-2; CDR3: CASSYVTDTQYF
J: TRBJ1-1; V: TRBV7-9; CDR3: CASSQQGGGAFF
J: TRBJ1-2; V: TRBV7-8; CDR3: CASSPGTIILVYGYTF
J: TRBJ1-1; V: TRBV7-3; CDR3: CASSSDRSAEAFF
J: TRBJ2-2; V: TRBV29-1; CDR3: CSTSVPGGGTGELFF
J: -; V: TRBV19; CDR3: CASRGRGNEQFF
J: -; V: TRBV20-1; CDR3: CSAGQRSYYEQYF
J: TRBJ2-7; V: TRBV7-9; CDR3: CASSSQDGGRPLDEQYF
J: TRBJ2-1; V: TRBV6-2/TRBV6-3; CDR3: CASSYDGGFVNEQFF
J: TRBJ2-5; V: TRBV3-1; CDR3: CASSQGTSGRPRETQYF
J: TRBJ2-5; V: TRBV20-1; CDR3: CSAPKLGQETQYF
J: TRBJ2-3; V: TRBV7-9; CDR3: CASSLGLAGVRDTQYF
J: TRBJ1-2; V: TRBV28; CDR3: CASSLRDGYTF
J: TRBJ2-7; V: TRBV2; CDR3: CASTPGVVYEQYF
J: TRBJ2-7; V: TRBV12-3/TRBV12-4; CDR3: CASRTGKQGVEQYF
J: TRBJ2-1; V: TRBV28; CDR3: CASSLLGRLLQGANEQFF
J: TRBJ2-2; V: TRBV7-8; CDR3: CASSLEAGGFTGELFF
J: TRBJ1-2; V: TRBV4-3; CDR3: CASSPQQGSYGYTF
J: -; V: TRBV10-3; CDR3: CATINTGNYEQYF
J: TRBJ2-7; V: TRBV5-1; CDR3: CASSPRSSGSTEQYF
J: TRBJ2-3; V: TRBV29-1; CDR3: CSVEDWAGGVDTQYF
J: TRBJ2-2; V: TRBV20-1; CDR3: CSASSHPYTGDLFF
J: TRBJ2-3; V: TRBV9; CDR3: CASSSSLTSGGSTDTQYF
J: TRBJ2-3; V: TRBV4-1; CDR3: CASRPVGMADTQYF
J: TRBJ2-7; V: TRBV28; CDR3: CASSRWPTGLDSYEQYF
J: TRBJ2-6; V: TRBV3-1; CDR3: CASSQGLRDRRRSTGANVLTF
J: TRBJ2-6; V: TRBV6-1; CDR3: CASSEVGTSGFVSGANVLTF
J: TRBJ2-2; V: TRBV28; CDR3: CASSSNSGSRANTGELFF
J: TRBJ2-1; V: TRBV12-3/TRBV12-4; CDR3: CASSPLLAGGPYEQFF
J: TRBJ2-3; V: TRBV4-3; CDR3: CASSQSYTDTQYF
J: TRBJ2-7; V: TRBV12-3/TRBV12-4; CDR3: CASTYGGDYEQYF